This TCR beta chain was retrieved from a study of T cells expressing NK-cell markers. This CDR3 spans 16 amino acids. From germline, CDR1 is SGHTA and CDR2 FQGNSA. TCRdb processed the 5' RACE reads again and assigns one entry to each CDR3 protein, with no DNA. Its table lists roughly 380,000 distinct CDR3 sequences. The rearrangement uses TRBV7-2 and TRBJ2-3; TCRdb's assignment of TRBD1 cannot be checked, as there is no DNA. The TCR originated in a man aged 18 to 69 in good health. Sequenced input: blood T cells: a sorted CD56 or NKG2C T cell subset, CD4+ or CD8+ T cells, or bulk PBMC T cells (not recorded which). CDR3 protein: CASKGVPHTSTDTQYF.